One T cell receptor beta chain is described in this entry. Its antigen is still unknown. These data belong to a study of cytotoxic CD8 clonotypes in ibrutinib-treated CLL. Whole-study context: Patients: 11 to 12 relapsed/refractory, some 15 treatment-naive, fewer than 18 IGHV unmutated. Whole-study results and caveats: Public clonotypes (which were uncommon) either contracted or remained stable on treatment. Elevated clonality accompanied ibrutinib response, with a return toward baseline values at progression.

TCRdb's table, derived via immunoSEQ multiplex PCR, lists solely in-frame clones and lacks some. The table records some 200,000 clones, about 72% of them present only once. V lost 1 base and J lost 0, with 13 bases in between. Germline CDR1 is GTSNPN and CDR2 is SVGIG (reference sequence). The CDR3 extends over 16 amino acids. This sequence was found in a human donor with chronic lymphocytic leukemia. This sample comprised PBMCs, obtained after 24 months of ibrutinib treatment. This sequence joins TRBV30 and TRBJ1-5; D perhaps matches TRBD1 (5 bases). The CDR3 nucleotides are TGTGCCTGGAGTGATTGGCAGGGCAATAGCAATCAGCCCCAGCATTTT. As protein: CAWSDWQGNSNQPQHF.